A single sample gave rise to the 3 T cell receptor beta chains below, sequenced in a study of Graves' ophthalmopathy and Graves' hyperthyroidism. Amplification from RNA transcripts yielded the TCR beta CDR3 regions. After a first-round RT-PCR with HTBI primers, a second-round multiplex PCR was run. Via MiXCR, TCRdb re-called the multiplex PCR reads, giving one row per CDR3 protein. This table has about 220,000 distinct CDR3 sequences, approximately 21% appearing once. Material: peripheral blood. The receptors come from a woman between 50 and 59 years old with Graves' ophthalmopathy.

This chain connects TRBV6-1 to TRBJ2-7, with TRBD2 as a possible D gene (7 bases). The better agreement between TRBJ2-1 and the DNA end casts doubt on the J call. This CDR3 region has 14 residues. CDR1 and CDR2 from the germline V gene are MNHNS and SASEGT. CDR3 sequence (DNA): TGTGCCAGCAGTGAAGGAGGGGGGGACTCCGAGCAGTTCTTC. Translating it yields CASSEGGGDSEQFF.

At least ten counts were recorded for this clonotype. Here the CDR3 reads CASSNRAPPVYTF. In DNA form, the CDR3 reads TGTGCCAGCAGCAACAGGGCTCCCCCCGTCTACACCTTC. The rearrangement uses TRBV5-8 and TRBJ1-2, with D possibly matching TRBD1 (6 bases). This CDR3 is 13 amino acids long. V lost 4 bases and J 10 bases, leaving 17 bases between the germline ends. CDR1 SGHTS and CDR2 YDEGEE come from the germline V gene.

This sequence joins TRBV18 and TRBJ1-6; 9 bases map to TRBD1. CDR1 is KGHSH and CDR2 is LQKENI in the germline V gene. V was clipped by 4 bases and J by 10 bases; unmatched bases: 5. The CDR3 has 14 amino acids. The chain's CDR3 is CASSQDRGGSPLHF. The CDR3 DNA reads TGTGCCAGCTCACAGGACAGGGGAGGCTCACCCCTCCACTTT. Full variable domain (rest looked up from reference TRBV18 and TRBJ1-6): NAGVMQNPRHLVRRRGQEARLRCSPMKGHSHVYWYRQLPEEGLKFMVYLQKENIIDESGMPKERFSAEFPKEGPSILRIQQVVRGDSAAYFCASSQDRGGSPLHFGNGTRLTVT.